The 19 T cell receptor beta chains below all came from one sample that was sequenced in a study of a mutant IDH1 vaccine in newly diagnosed glioma. Time point meaning: week 47, end of study. Vaccination used 300 ug of mutant IDH1 20-mer peptide per dose, with topical imiquimod. No antigen is known for these receptors. The assay was immunoSEQ multiplex PCR, and TCRdb's table has in-frame clones only and misses some. The sample consists of just over 60,000 clones, 83% of them appearing once. This specimen was PBMCs, taken from a glioma patient whose treatment included an IDH1 peptide vaccine. Source of these receptors: a man aged 25 to 45 with glioma.

This chain uses TRBV5-8 with TRBJ2-5; 8 positions agree with TRBD2. CDR1 SGHTS and CDR2 YDEGEE come from the germline V gene. The CDR3 is 14 amino acids. The V and J ends lost 6 bases and 3 bases, in that order; junction bases with no gene match: 7. The CDR3 loop is CASITPGLEETQYF. In nucleotides, the CDR3 is TGTGCCAGCATTACGCCGGGACTAGAAGAGACCCAGTACTTC.

The chain has TRBV4-1 and TRBJ2-6, with TRBD1 identical over 7 bases. CDR1 is MGHRA and CDR2 is YSYEKL in the germline V gene. With 0 bases clipped from V and 0 bases from J, the junction kept 11 bases outside the gene matches. This CDR3 spans 20 amino acids. CDR3 sequence (DNA): TGCGCCAGCAGCCAAGAGGGTTTCGGGACAGCGAGCTCTGGGGCCAACGTCCTGACTTTC. It specifies CASSQEGFGTASSGANVLTF.

The genes are TRBV7-9 and TRBJ1-2; weak D call: TRBD1 (5 bases). With 4 bases removed from V and 8 bases from J, the gap between germline ends came to 14 bases. The CDR3 is 13 amino acids. Germline V gives CDR1 SEHNR, CDR2 FQNEAQ (reference sequence). The DNA for the CDR3 is TGTGCCAGCAGCTCGGGACCTAATGTCGGCTACACCTTC. Its protein is CASSSGPNVGYTF.

V is TRBV10-1 and J is TRBJ1-5, with D possibly TRBD1 on 6 matching bases. From germline, CDR1 is WNHNN and CDR2 SYGVQD (reference sequence). The V gene lost 6 bases and the J gene lost 2 bases, with 8 bases spanning the gap. The CDR3 contains 13 residues. The CDR3 DNA follows: TGCGCCAGCAGCTCAGGGGGCAATCAGCCCCAGCATTTT. It yields the protein CASSSGGNQPQHF.

The V gene is TRBV7-8, the J gene TRBJ2-5, with TRBD2 identical over 15 bases. The CDR3 runs 18 residues. J lost 7 bases, V lost 5 bases, and 14 bases had no gene match. Germline loops: CDR1 SGHVS, CDR2 FQNEAQ. The CDR3 is CASSNPHSRTSGGGTQYF. CDR3 nucleotide sequence: TGTGCCAGCAGCAACCCCCACTCAAGGACTAGCGGGGGGGGGACCCAGTACTTC. Based on the CDR3 plus reference TRBV7-8 and TRBJ2-5, the full variable domain is GAGVSQSPRYKVAKRGQDVALRCDPISGHVSLFWYQQALGQGPEFLTYFQNEAQLDKSGLPSDRFFAERPEGSVSTLKIQRTQQEDSAVYLCASSNPHSRTSGGGTQYFGPGTRLLVL.

V and J are TRBV6-6 and TRBJ1-4; D call uncertain. This CDR3 spans 14 amino acids. Trimming shortened V by 4 bases and J by 2 bases, and 8 bases separated the two germline ends. CDR1 MNHNY and CDR2 SVGAGI come from the germline V gene (reference sequence). The DNA of the CDR3 is TGTGCCAGCAGTTCGGGCAGCACTAATGAAAAACTGTTTTTT. This codes for CASSSGSTNEKLFF.

V usage is TRBV29-1 and J usage is TRBJ2-7; D ambiguous. This CDR3 region has 14 residues. CDR1 is SQVTM and CDR2 is ANQGSEA in the germline V gene. V was clipped by 6 bases and J by 2 bases, with 17 bases between them. CDR3 amino acids: CSVGPTPNAYEQYF. In DNA, the CDR3 is TGCAGCGTAGGCCCGACCCCGAATGCCTACGAGCAGTACTTC.

This clone was detected a few times. Other nucleotide sequences from this sample produce the same CDR3. J is TRBJ2-5 and V is TRBV7-9; D gene ambiguous. The germline V and J ends were trimmed by 3 bases and 5 bases, with 4 bases remaining between them. The CDR3 extends over 11 amino acids. Germline CDR1 SEHNR, CDR2 FQNEAQ (reference sequence). This CDR3 reads CASSLWETQYF. The CDR3 DNA reads as TGTGCCAGCAGCTTGTGGGAGACCCAGTACTTC.

Only one count was recorded for this clone. The chain links TRBV6-6 to TRBJ2-7, with 8 bases lining up with TRBD2. With 8 bases clipped from V and 5 bases from J, the junction kept 8 bases outside the gene matches. Germline loops: CDR1 MNHNY, CDR2 SVGAGI (reference sequence). CDR3 size: 13 residues. CDR3 bases: TGTGCCAGCTCTTACGGGGGGGTCCACGAGCAGTACTTC. Its translation is CASSYGGVHEQYF.

V is TRBV5-4 and J is TRBJ2-5; D possibly uses TRBD1 or TRBD2 (5 bases each). Trimming left V 4 bases short and J 5 bases short, with 12 bases between. From germline, CDR1 is SGHNT and CDR2 YYREEE (reference sequence). The CDR3 spans 13 residues. The CDR3 loop reads CASSHRDGETQYF. CDR3 nucleotides: TGTGCCAGCAGCCACCGGGACGGGGAGACCCAGTACTTC.

The rearrangement uses TRBV29-1 and TRBJ1-1, with D tentatively TRBD1 (5 bases). Per germline, CDR1 SQVTM and CDR2 ANQGSEA. The ends were cut back, 7 bases at V and 1 base at J, with 13 bases in the middle. The CDR3 contains 13 residues. The CDR3 bases are TGCAGCGAAAAATCTGGGGGGAACACTGAAGCTTTCTTT. Translating it yields CSEKSGGNTEAFF. The variable domain in full, with the rest retrieved from reference TRBV29-1 and TRBJ1-1, is SAVISQKPSRDICQRGTSLTIQCQVDSQVTMMFWYRQQPGQSLTLIATANQGSEATYESGFVIDKFPISRPNLTFSTLTVSNMSPEDSSIYLCSEKSGGNTEAFFGQGTRLTVV.

V and J are TRBV14 and TRBJ1-2, with 11 bases matching TRBD1. The CDR3 spans 18 residues. V dropped 5 bases and J dropped 0; count of bases not matched to a gene: 11. CDR1 is SGHDN and CDR2 is FVKESK in the germline V gene. CDR3 sequence (DNA): TGTGCCAGCAGCAACCTAGGACAGGGGGCGCGTTCTAACTATGGCTACACCTTC. It is translated as CASSNLGQGARSNYGYTF.

On this clone itself: This CDR3 is also generated by other DNA sequences in the sample. The chain links TRBV11-2 to TRBJ2-7; D gene uncertain. The V end was cut by 3 bases, the J end by 0 bases, with 0 bases between. The CDR3 spans 11 residues. Germline V gene lookup returns CDR1 SGHAT and CDR2 FQNNGV. CDR3 sequence: CASSFSYEQYF. CDR3 bases: TGTGCCAGCAGCTTCTCCTACGAGCAGTACTTC.

This clone occurred a few times. The rearrangement joins TRBV6-1 to TRBJ1-3; D gene unclear. CDR3 length: 15 amino acids. Trimming shortened V by 1 base and J by 1 base, and 8 bases separated the two germline ends. CDR1 is MNHNS, CDR2 SASEGT, per germline. This CDR3 is CASSEGYYSGNTIYF. CDR3 nucleotide sequence: TGTGCCAGCAGTGAAGGGTATTATTCTGGAAACACCATATATTTT.

The chain carries TRBV28 and TRBJ2-3, with 11 bases that match TRBD2. The V gene's germline CDR1 is MDHEN and CDR2 SYDVKM. Losses at the gene ends were 4 bases for V and 1 base for J; bases not matched to a gene: 4. This CDR3 comprises 16 residues. CDR3 in amino acids: CASSSPTSGGTDTQYF. CDR3 nucleotide sequence: TGTGCCAGCAGTTCCCCGACTAGCGGGGGCACAGATACGCAGTATTTT.

This chain uses TRBV11-2 with TRBJ2-7; perhaps D is TRBD1 or TRBD2 (5 bases each). This CDR3 is 15 amino acids long. Trimming removed 4 bases from V and 2 bases from J, with 15 bases in between. From germline, CDR1 is SGHAT and CDR2 FQNNGV. This chain's CDR3 is CASSSAGTDTYEQYF. CDR3 DNA: TGTGCCAGCAGCTCAGCCGGGACCGATACCTACGAGCAGTACTTC.

The chain employs TRBV15 and TRBJ1-2, with D maybe TRBD1 (5 bases). This CDR3 is 15 amino acids long. V was trimmed by 0 bases and J by 2 bases, leaving 10 bases between them. Germline-derived CDR1 and CDR2 are LNHNV and YYDKDF (reference sequence). The CDR3 DNA is TGTGCCACCAGCAGAGAGGGGGGAATGAACTATGGCTACACCTTC. It specifies CATSREGGMNYGYTF.

J is TRBJ2-1 and V is TRBV12-5; 8 nucleotides align to TRBD1. V shed 1 base and J 9 bases; nucleotides not matched to a gene: 5. In germline, CDR1 is LGHNT, CDR2 FRNRAP. The CDR3 is made up of 14 amino acids. The CDR3 DNA sequence: TGTGCTAGTGGTTTGGCGACAGGGGATGGTGAGCAGTTCTTC. This sequence encodes CASGLATGDGEQFF.

The CDR3 sequence is CASSQVRGATNEKLFF. The CDR3 DNA reads as TGCGCCAGCAGCCAAGTCCGAGGTGCAACTAATGAAAAACTGTTTTTT. The chain uses TRBV4-1 and TRBJ1-4; no reliable D call. This CDR3 has 16 residues. Germline V CDR1 and CDR2: MGHRA, YSYEKL. Deletions cut 1 base from V and 0 bases from J, with 9 bases between.